This TCR beta chain originates from a study of radiotherapy plus CTLA-4 blockade in lung cancer. In the study overall: Disease control was present in around a third of patients, and objective responses in 15% to 20%.

The protocol was immunoSEQ multiplex PCR, while the TCRdb copy is restricted to in-frame clones and leaves out a portion. This sample has roughly 71,000 clones; roughly 75% occur once, and the top ten carry 7% to 7.5%. Study observations and caveats: Best predicting response, reportedly, were early blood T cell clone dynamics, with interferon-beta. Some TCR clones had been derived from tumors. These clones expanded in peripheral blood after radiotherapy plus ipilimumab.

As to this clone: Its antigen is undetermined.

The study treated chemo-refractory metastatic non-small-cell lung cancer patients with focal radiation plus ipilimumab CTLA-4 blockade. Trimming cost V 6 bases and J 0 bases; bases outside gene matches: 7. The CDR3 loop spans 17 amino acids. The V gene's germline CDR1 is MNHEY and CDR2 SMNVEV (reference sequence). Sample: peripheral blood, taken from a patient treated with radiotherapy plus ipilimumab. The rearrangement links TRBV27 to TRBJ2-4; 11 positions match TRBD1. This TCR derives from a human donor with non-small cell lung cancer who had a complete response to radiotherapy plus ipilimumab. CDR3 nucleotides: TGTGCCAGCAGATACCTCGGACAGGGGGCAGCCAAAAACATTCAGTACTTC. Amino acid sequence: CASRYLGQGAAKNIQYF.